These T cell receptor beta chains were read from a single sample in a study of control samples from healthy donors and cancer patients. The table came from immunoSEQ multiplex PCR; TCRdb's copy has only in-frame clones and leaves some out. The sample holds fewer than 60,000 clones, about 87% seen once. Specimen: PBMCs. All receptors come from a woman between 55 and 75 years old with lung cancer. Both conserved end residues are part of each CDR3. D genes are given only for firm matches. A clone size is listed for some rows: how often the clone was seen (once, few, many), or a class if it is expanded.

CDR3aa: CASSQRTAPLHF; CDR3nt: TGTGCCAGCAGCCAAAGGACAGCACCCCTCCACTTT; abundance: -; j_gene: TRBJ1-6; v_gene: TRBV14; len: 12; d_gene: -
CDR3aa: CASSLRGGETQYF; CDR3nt: TGTGCCAGCAGTTTACGGGGAGGGGAGACCCAGTACTTC; abundance: -; j_gene: TRBJ2-5; v_gene: TRBV6-6; len: 13; d_gene: TRBD2
CDR3aa: CASSEEPDYYGYTF; CDR3nt: TGTGCCAGCAGTGAGGAACCAGACTACTATGGCTACACCTTC; abundance: -; j_gene: TRBJ1-2; v_gene: TRBV2; len: 14; d_gene: -
CDR3aa: CASSRAIGSNGQPQHF; CDR3nt: TGTGCCAGCAGTAGGGCTATAGGGTCGAATGGTCAGCCCCAGCATTTT; abundance: -; j_gene: TRBJ1-5; v_gene: TRBV28; len: 16; d_gene: -
CDR3aa: CATSPDGNTGELFF; CDR3nt: TGTGCCACCAGTCCGGACGGGAACACCGGGGAGCTGTTTTTT; abundance: -; j_gene: TRBJ2-2; v_gene: TRBV24-1; len: 14; d_gene: -
CDR3aa: CATSGTQGALSGYTF; CDR3nt: TGTGCCACCAGCGGAACACAGGGGGCGCTTAGTGGCTACACCTTC; abundance: -; j_gene: TRBJ1-2; v_gene: TRBV15; len: 15; d_gene: TRBD1
CDR3aa: CASSLGQVTDTQYF; CDR3nt: TGCGCCAGCAGCCTAGGACAGGTCACAGATACGCAGTATTTT; abundance: -; j_gene: TRBJ2-3; v_gene: TRBV5-1; len: 14; d_gene: TRBD1
CDR3aa: CASSDMAGPYGYTF; CDR3nt: TGTGCCAGCAGTGATATGGCCGGGCCATATGGCTACACCTTC; abundance: -; j_gene: TRBJ1-2; v_gene: TRBV2; len: 14; d_gene: -
CDR3aa: CASNPPGVPYGYTF; CDR3nt: TGTGCCAGCAACCCGCCGGGGGTGCCCTATGGCTACACCTTC; abundance: -; j_gene: TRBJ1-2; v_gene: TRBV28; len: 14; d_gene: -
CDR3aa: CASSQALAGVTDTQYF; CDR3nt: TGCGCCAGCAGCCAAGCTCTAGCGGGGGTCACAGATACGCAGTATTTT; abundance: -; j_gene: TRBJ2-3; v_gene: TRBV4-1; len: 16; d_gene: TRBD2
CDR3aa: CASSFIAGAPSEQYF; CDR3nt: TGCGCCAGCAGCTTTATAGCGGGAGCTCCCAGCGAGCAGTACTTC; abundance: -; j_gene: TRBJ2-7; v_gene: TRBV5-1; len: 15; d_gene: TRBD2
CDR3aa: CASSPPGLAGAAYNEQFF; CDR3nt: TGTGCCAGCTCACCACCGGGACTAGCGGGAGCGGCCTACAATGAGCAGTTCTTC; abundance: once; j_gene: TRBJ2-1; v_gene: TRBV18; len: 18; d_gene: TRBD2
CDR3aa: CASSLISAGELFF; CDR3nt: TGTGCCAGCAGCTTGATTAGCGCCGGGGAGCTGTTTTTT; abundance: -; j_gene: TRBJ2-2; v_gene: TRBV5-6; len: 13; d_gene: -
CDR3aa: CASSQGTGGNPYGYTF; CDR3nt: TGTGCCAGCAGCCAAGGGACAGGGGGCAATCCGTATGGCTACACCTTC; abundance: -; j_gene: TRBJ1-2; v_gene: TRBV3-1/TRBV3-2; len: 16; d_gene: TRBD1
CDR3aa: CASGLEIGYNEQFF; CDR3nt: TGTGCTAGTGGTTTGGAAATAGGGTACAATGAGCAGTTCTTC; abundance: -; j_gene: TRBJ2-1; v_gene: TRBV12-5; len: 14; d_gene: -
CDR3aa: CASSLVGGVYEQYF; CDR3nt: TGTGCCAGCAGCTTGGTTGGGGGCGTCTACGAGCAGTACTTC; abundance: -; j_gene: TRBJ2-7; v_gene: TRBV5-4; len: 14; d_gene: -
CDR3aa: CASSPNRPSLGETQYF; CDR3nt: TGCGCCAGCAGCCCAAACCGACCCTCTCTAGGGGAGACCCAGTACTTC; abundance: -; j_gene: TRBJ2-5; v_gene: TRBV5-1; len: 16; d_gene: -
CDR3aa: CASSEKAGFSDGYTF; CDR3nt: TGTGCCAGCAGCGAAAAAGCAGGGTTCTCTGATGGCTACACCTTC; abundance: -; j_gene: TRBJ1-2; v_gene: TRBV9; len: 15; d_gene: -
CDR3aa: CASSRLPQETQYF; CDR3nt: TGTGCCAGCAGCCGACTCCCACAAGAGACCCAGTACTTC; abundance: -; j_gene: TRBJ2-5; v_gene: TRBV11-2; len: 13; d_gene: -
CDR3aa: CASSVEGGSYNEQFF; CDR3nt: TGCGCCAGCAGCGTCGAGGGAGGGTCCTACAATGAGCAGTTCTTC; abundance: few; j_gene: TRBJ2-1; v_gene: TRBV5-1; len: 15; d_gene: TRBD2
CDR3aa: CASSSAPMAGDSYTF; CDR3nt: TGTGCCAGCAGTTCTGCACCCATGGCAGGCGACAGCTACACCTTC; abundance: -; j_gene: TRBJ1-2; v_gene: TRBV28; len: 15; d_gene: -
CDR3aa: CASSAGTSVYNEQFF; CDR3nt: TGCGCCAGCAGCGCCGGGACTAGCGTCTACAATGAGCAGTTCTTC; abundance: -; j_gene: TRBJ2-1; v_gene: TRBV5-1; len: 15; d_gene: TRBD2
CDR3aa: CASSRAGTGNTEAFF; CDR3nt: TGCGCCAGCAGCAGGGCCGGGACAGGGAACACTGAAGCTTTCTTT; abundance: -; j_gene: TRBJ1-1; v_gene: TRBV5-1; len: 15; d_gene: TRBD1
CDR3aa: CASRWDRRGLSPLHF; CDR3nt: TGTGCCAGCAGGTGGGACCGAAGGGGGTTATCACCCCTCCACTTT; abundance: once; j_gene: TRBJ1-6; v_gene: TRBV2; len: 15; d_gene: -
CDR3aa: CAISEARLEQFF; CDR3nt: TGTGCCATCAGTGAGGCCCGACTAGAGCAGTTCTTC; abundance: -; j_gene: TRBJ2-1; v_gene: TRBV10-3; len: 12; d_gene: -
CDR3aa: CASSLQQGTFEKLFF; CDR3nt: TGCGCCAGCAGCCTACAACAGGGAACCTTTGAAAAACTGTTTTTT; abundance: -; j_gene: TRBJ1-4; v_gene: TRBV5-1; len: 15; d_gene: -
CDR3aa: CASSEAIDNPGADTQYF; CDR3nt: TGTGCCAGCAGTGAAGCGATCGACAACCCGGGAGCGGATACGCAGTATTTT; abundance: -; j_gene: TRBJ2-3; v_gene: TRBV2; len: 17; d_gene: -
CDR3aa: CASSIQAGTTEAFF; CDR3nt: TGTGCCAGTAGTATACAAGCAGGGACCACTGAAGCTTTCTTT; abundance: -; j_gene: TRBJ1-1; v_gene: TRBV19; len: 14; d_gene: -
CDR3aa: CASSFGANTEAFF; CDR3nt: TGCGCCAGCAGCTTTGGGGCGAACACTGAAGCTTTCTTT; abundance: -; j_gene: TRBJ1-1; v_gene: TRBV5-1; len: 13; d_gene: -
CDR3aa: CASSLVGQNEKLFF; CDR3nt: TGCGCCAGCAGCTTGGTGGGACAAAATGAAAAACTGTTTTTT; abundance: once; j_gene: TRBJ1-4; v_gene: TRBV5-1; len: 14; d_gene: -
CDR3aa: CATSRDLVNTEAFF; CDR3nt: TGTGCCACCAGCAGAGATCTGGTGAACACTGAAGCTTTCTTT; abundance: -; j_gene: TRBJ1-1; v_gene: TRBV15; len: 14; d_gene: -
CDR3aa: CASMEGQGSYNEQFF; CDR3nt: TGTGCCAGTATGGAGGGACAGGGGTCCTACAATGAGCAGTTCTTC; abundance: -; j_gene: TRBJ2-1; v_gene: TRBV19; len: 15; d_gene: TRBD1
CDR3aa: CASSTSGGAEAFF; CDR3nt: TGTGCCAGCAGCACCTCGGGTGGGGCTGAAGCTTTCTTT; abundance: -; j_gene: TRBJ1-1; v_gene: TRBV7-3; len: 13; d_gene: -
CDR3aa: CASSLLGGRAAYNEQFF; CDR3nt: TGTGCCAGCAGCTTATTAGGCGGGAGGGCGGCCTACAATGAGCAGTTCTTC; abundance: -; j_gene: TRBJ2-1; v_gene: TRBV7-3; len: 17; d_gene: TRBD2
CDR3aa: CASSPVGTDTQYF; CDR3nt: TGTGCCAGCAGCCCGGTGGGTACAGATACGCAGTATTTT; abundance: -; j_gene: TRBJ2-3; v_gene: TRBV11-3; len: 13; d_gene: -
CDR3aa: CASSKSGQFNTGELFF; CDR3nt: TGTGCCAGCAGCAAATCTGGCCAGTTTAACACCGGGGAGCTGTTTTTT; abundance: -; j_gene: TRBJ2-2; v_gene: TRBV21-1; len: 16; d_gene: -
CDR3aa: CASSYSFYEQYF; CDR3nt: TGTGCCAGCAGTTACTCCTTCTACGAGCAGTACTTC; abundance: once; j_gene: TRBJ2-7; v_gene: TRBV6-5; len: 12; d_gene: -
CDR3aa: CASSVLPGDTEAFF; CDR3nt: TGCGCCAGCAGCGTCCTTCCGGGAGACACTGAAGCTTTCTTT; abundance: -; j_gene: TRBJ1-1; v_gene: TRBV5-1; len: 14; d_gene: -